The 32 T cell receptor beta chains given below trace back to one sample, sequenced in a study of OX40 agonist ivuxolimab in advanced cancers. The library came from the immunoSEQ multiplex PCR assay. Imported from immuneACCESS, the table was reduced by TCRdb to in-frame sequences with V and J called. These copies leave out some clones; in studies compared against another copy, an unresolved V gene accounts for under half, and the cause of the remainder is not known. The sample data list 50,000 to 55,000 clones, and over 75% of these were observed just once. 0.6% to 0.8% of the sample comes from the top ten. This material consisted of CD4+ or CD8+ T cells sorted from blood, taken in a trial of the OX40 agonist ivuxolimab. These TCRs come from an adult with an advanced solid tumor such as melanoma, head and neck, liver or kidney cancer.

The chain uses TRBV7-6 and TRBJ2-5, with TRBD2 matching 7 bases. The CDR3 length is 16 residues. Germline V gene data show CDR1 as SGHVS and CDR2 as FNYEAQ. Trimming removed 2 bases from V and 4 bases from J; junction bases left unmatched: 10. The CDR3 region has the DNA TGTGCCAGCAGCTTAATTAGTGTGGGAGGGACAGAGACCCAGTACTTC. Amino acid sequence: CASSLISVGGTETQYF.

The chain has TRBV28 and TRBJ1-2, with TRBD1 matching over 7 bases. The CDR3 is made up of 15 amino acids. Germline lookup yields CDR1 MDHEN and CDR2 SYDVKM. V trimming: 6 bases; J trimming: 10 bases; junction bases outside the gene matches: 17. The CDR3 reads CASRGGLDRVSDYTF. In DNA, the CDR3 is TGTGCCAGCAGGGGTGGTCTCGACAGGGTATCTGACTACACCTTC.

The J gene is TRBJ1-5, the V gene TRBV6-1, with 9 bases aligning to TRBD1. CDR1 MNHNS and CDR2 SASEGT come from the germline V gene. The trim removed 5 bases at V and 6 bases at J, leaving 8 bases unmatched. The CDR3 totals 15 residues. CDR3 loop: CASSSTGTGSQPQHF. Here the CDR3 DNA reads TGTGCCAGCAGTTCGACCGGGACAGGGAGTCAGCCCCAGCATTTT.

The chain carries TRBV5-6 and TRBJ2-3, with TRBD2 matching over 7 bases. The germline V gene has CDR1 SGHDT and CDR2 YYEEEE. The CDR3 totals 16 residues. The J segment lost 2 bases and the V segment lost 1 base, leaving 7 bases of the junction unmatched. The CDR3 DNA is TGTGCCAGCAGCTTGTTCCTAGCGGCGAACACAGATACGCAGTATTTT. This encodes CASSLFLAANTDTQYF.

Here the CDR3 DNA reads TGTGCCAGCAGCTCGACAGGGCGGTACGAGCAGTACTTC. This encodes CASSSTGRYEQYF. The chain joins TRBV5-8 to TRBJ2-7; TRBD1 aligns across 7 bases. V shed 3 bases and J 4 bases; nucleotides not matched to a gene: 4. There are 13 residues in the CDR3. Germline V gene data show CDR1 as SGHTS and CDR2 as YDEGEE.

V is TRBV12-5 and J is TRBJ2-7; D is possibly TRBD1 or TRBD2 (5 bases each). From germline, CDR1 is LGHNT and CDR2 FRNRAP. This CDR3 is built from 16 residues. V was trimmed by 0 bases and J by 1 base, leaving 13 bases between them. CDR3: CASGLVTGTGSYEQYF. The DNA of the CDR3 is TGTGCTAGTGGTTTGGTCACCGGGACGGGGTCCTACGAGCAGTACTTC.

CDR3 protein: CASSLDRVDTQYF. The CDR3 coding sequence is TGTGCCAGCAGCTTAGACAGGGTAGATACGCAGTATTTT. The chain recombines TRBV11-2 with TRBJ2-3; D is perhaps TRBD1 (5 bases). V lost 0 bases and J lost 5, with 6 bases in between. Germline V lookup: CDR1 SGHAT, CDR2 FQNNGV. This CDR3 has 13 residues.

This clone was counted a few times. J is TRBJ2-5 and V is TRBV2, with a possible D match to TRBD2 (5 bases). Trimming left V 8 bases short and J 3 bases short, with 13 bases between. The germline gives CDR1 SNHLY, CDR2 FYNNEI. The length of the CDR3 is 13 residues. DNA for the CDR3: TGTGCCAGCCAAGCGGCGATTAAAGAGACCCAGTACTTC. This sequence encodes CASQAAIKETQYF.

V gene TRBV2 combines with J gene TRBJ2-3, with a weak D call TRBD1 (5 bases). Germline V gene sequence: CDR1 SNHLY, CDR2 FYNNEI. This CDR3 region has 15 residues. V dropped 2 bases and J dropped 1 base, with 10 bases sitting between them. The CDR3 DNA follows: TGTGCCAGCAGTGAATCACAGGACCGCACAGATACGCAGTATTTT. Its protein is CASSESQDRTDTQYF.

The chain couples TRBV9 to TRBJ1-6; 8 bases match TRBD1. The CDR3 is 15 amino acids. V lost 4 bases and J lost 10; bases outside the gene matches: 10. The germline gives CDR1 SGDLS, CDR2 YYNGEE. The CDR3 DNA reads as TGTGCCAGCAGCCCACGACAGGGGATAGGGTCACCCCTCCACTTT. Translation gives CASSPRQGIGSPLHF.

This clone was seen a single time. CDR3 sequence: CASSMRDRGLEYQETQYF. The CDR3 DNA reads as TGTGCCAGCAGCATGCGGGACAGGGGGCTTGAATACCAAGAGACCCAGTACTTC. The V and J genes are TRBV21-1 and TRBJ2-5; TRBD1 was called by the table and not checked on the DNA. TRBV21-1 is listed as a pseudogene. The CDR3 covers 18 residues.

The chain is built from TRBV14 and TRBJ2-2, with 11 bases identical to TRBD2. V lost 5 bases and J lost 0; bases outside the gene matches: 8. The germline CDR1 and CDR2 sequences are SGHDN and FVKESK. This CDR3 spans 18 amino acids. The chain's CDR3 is CASSVRLAGIANTGELFF. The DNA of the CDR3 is TGTGCCAGCAGCGTGAGACTAGCGGGGATCGCGAACACCGGGGAGCTGTTTTTT.

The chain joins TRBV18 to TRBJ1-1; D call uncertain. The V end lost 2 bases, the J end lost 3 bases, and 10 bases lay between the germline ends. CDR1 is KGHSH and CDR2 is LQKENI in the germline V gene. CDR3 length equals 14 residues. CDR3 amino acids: CASSPNGKDTEAFF. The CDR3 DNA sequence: TGTGCCAGCTCACCAAACGGTAAAGACACTGAAGCTTTCTTT.

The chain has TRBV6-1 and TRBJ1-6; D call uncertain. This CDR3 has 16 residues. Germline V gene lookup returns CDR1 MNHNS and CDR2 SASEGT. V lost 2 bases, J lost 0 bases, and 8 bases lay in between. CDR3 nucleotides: TGTGCCAGCAGTGAACACTGGAGCTCCTATAATTCACCCCTCCACTTT. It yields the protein CASSEHWSSYNSPLHF.

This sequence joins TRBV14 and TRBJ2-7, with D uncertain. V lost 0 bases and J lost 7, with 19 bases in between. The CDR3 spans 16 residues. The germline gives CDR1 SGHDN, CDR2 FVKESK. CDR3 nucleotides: TGTGCCAGCAGCCAAGATCTTGGCCTACTCGGTGGGGAGCAGTACTTC. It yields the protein CASSQDLGLLGGEQYF. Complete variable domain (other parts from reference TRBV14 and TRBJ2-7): EAGVTQFPSHSVIEKGQTVTLRCDPISGHDNLYWYRRVMGKEIKFLLHFVKESKQDESGMPNNRFLAERTGGTYSTLKVQPAELEDSGVYFCASSQDLGLLGGEQYFGPGTRLTVT.

DNA for the CDR3: TGTGCCAGCAGTCCCCCCGTCTCACAGGGTCGGGAAAAACTGTTTTTT. Translating it yields CASSPPVSQGREKLFF. The chain couples TRBV11-2 to TRBJ1-4; weak D call: TRBD1 (6 bases). The V end was cut by 6 bases, the J end by 8 bases, with 22 bases between. CDR1 is SGHAT and CDR2 is FQNNGV in the germline V gene. The CDR3 is 16 amino acids.

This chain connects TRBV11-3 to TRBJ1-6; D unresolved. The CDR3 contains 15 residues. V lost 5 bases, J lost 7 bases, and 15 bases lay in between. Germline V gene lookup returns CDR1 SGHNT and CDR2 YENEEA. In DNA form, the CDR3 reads TGTGCCAGCAGCGCAATGGACGGGATCAATTCACCCCTCCACTTT. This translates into CASSAMDGINSPLHF.

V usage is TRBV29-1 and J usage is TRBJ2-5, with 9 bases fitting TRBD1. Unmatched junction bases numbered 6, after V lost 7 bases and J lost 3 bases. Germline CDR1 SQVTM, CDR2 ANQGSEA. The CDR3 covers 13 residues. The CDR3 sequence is CSGTTGGEETQYF. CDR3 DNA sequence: TGCAGCGGTACTACAGGGGGCGAAGAGACCCAGTACTTC.

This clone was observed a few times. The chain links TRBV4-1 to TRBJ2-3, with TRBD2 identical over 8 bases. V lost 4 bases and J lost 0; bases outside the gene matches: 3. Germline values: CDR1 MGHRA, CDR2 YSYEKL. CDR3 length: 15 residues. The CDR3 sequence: CASSRVAGSTDTQYF. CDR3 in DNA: TGCGCCAGCAGCCGAGTAGCGGGGAGCACAGATACGCAGTATTTT.

CDR3 region: CASSPLERVQANYEQYF. DNA of the CDR3: TGCGCCAGCAGCCCCCTTGAGAGGGTCCAAGCAAACTACGAGCAGTACTTC. The V call is TRBV5-1, the J call TRBJ2-7; possibly TRBD2 for D (5 bases). This CDR3 contains 17 residues. Trimming removed 4 bases from V and 3 bases from J, with 23 bases in between. The germline gives CDR1 SGHRS, CDR2 YFSETQ.

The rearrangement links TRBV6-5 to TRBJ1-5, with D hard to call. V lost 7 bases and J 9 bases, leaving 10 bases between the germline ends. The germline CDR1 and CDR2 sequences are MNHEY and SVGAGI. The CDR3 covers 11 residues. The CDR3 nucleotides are TGTGCCAGCACCGTCGGCGGGCCCCAGCATTTT. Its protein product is CASTVGGPQHF.

This CDR3 reads CASSIEDQPQHF. In DNA, the CDR3 is TGTGCCAGTAGTATAGAGGATCAGCCCCAGCATTTT. V is TRBV19 and J is TRBJ1-5; D unresolved. V was pared by 0 bases and J by 5 bases, with 2 bases between. Germline-derived CDR1 and CDR2 are LNHDA and SQIVND (reference sequence). CDR3 length: 12 amino acids.

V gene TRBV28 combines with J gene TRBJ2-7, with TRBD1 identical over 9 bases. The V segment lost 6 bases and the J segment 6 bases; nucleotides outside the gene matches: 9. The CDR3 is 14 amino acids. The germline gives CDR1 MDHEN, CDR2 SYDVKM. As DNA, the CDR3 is TGTGCCAGCAGCCCCTGGACAGGGGAACTCGAGCAGTACTTC. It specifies CASSPWTGELEQYF.

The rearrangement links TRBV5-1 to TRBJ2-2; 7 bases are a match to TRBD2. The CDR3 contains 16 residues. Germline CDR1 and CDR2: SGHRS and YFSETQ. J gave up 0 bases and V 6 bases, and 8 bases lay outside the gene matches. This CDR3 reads CASTLAGVSNTGELFF. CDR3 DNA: TGCGCCAGCACTCTGGCGGGGGTTTCGAACACCGGGGAGCTGTTTTTT.

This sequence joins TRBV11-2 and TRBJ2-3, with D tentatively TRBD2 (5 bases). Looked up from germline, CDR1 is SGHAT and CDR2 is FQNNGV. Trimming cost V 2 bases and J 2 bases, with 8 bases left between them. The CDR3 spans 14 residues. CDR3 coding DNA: TGTGCCAGCAGCTTACAGCGGACCACAGATACGCAGTATTTT. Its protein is CASSLQRTTDTQYF.

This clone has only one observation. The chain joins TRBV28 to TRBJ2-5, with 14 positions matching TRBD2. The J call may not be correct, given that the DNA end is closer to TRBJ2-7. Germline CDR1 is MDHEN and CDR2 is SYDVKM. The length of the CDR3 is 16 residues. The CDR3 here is CASSMTSGGAQNEQYF. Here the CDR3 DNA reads TGTGCCAGCAGTATGACTAGCGGGGGGGCGCAGAACGAGCAGTACTTC.

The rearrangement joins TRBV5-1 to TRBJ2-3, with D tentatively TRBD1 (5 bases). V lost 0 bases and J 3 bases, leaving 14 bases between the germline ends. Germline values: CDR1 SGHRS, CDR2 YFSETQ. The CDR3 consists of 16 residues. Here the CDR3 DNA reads TGCGCCAGCAGCTTGGTACGGCAGGGCTTGACAGATACGCAGTATTTT. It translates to CASSLVRQGLTDTQYF.

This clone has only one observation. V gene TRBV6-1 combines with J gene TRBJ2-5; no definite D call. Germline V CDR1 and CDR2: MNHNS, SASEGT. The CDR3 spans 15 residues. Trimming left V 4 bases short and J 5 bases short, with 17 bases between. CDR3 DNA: TGTGCCAGCAGTGGCCGTTGGGCTTTTGGGGAGACCCAGTACTTC. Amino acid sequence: CASSGRWAFGETQYF.

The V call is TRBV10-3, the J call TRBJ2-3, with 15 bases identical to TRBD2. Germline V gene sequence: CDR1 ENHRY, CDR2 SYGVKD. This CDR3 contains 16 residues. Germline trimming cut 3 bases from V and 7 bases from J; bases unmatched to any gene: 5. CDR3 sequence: CAISEGLAGGENTQYF. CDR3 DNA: TGTGCCATCAGTGAAGGACTAGCGGGGGGGGAAAATACGCAGTATTTT.

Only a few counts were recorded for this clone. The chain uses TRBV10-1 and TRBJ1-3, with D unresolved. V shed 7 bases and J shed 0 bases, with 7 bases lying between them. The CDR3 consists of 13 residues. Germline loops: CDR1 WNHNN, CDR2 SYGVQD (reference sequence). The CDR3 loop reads CASMTDSGNTIYF. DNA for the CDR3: TGCGCCAGCATGACGGACTCTGGAAACACCATATATTTT.

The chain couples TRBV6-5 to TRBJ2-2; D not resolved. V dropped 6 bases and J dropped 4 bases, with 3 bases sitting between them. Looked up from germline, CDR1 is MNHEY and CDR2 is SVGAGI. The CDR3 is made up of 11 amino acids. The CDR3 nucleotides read TGTGCCAGCAGGGCCACCGGGGAGCTGTTTTTT. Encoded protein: CASRATGELFF.

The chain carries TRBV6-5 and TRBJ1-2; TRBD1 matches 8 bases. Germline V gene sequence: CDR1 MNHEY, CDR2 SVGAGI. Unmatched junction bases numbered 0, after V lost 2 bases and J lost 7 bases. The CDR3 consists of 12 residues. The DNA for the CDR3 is TGTGCCAGCAGTTACGACAGGGGTGGCTACACCTTC. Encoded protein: CASSYDRGGYTF.